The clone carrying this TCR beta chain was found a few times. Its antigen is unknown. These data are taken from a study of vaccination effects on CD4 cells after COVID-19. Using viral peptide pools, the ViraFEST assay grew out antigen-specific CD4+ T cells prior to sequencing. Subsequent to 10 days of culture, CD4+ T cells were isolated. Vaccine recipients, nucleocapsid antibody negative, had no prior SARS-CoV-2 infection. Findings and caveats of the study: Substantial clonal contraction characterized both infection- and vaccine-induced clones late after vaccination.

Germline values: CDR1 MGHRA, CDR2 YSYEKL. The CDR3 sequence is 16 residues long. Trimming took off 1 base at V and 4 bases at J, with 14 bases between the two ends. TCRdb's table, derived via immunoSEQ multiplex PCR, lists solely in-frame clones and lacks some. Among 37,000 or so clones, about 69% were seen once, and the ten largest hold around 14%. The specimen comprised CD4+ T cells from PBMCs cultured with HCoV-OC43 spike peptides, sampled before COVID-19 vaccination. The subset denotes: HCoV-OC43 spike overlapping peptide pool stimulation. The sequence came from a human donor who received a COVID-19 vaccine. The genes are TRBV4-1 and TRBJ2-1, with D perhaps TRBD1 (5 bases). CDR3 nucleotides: TGCGCCAGCAGCCAAGTTGACATGGGGCTTTACAATGAGCAGTTCTTC. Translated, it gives CASSQVDMGLYNEQFF.